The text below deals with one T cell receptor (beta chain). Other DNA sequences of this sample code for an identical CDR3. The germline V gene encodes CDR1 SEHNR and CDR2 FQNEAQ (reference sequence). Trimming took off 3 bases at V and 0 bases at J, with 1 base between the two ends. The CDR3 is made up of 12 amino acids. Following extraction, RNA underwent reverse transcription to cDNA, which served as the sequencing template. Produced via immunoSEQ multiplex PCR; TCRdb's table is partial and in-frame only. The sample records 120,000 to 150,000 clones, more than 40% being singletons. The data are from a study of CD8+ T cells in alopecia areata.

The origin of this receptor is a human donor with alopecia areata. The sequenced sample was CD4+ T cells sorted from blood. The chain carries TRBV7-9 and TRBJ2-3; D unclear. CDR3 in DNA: TGTGCCAGCAGCTTGAGCACAGATACGCAGTATTTT. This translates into CASSLSTDTQYF.